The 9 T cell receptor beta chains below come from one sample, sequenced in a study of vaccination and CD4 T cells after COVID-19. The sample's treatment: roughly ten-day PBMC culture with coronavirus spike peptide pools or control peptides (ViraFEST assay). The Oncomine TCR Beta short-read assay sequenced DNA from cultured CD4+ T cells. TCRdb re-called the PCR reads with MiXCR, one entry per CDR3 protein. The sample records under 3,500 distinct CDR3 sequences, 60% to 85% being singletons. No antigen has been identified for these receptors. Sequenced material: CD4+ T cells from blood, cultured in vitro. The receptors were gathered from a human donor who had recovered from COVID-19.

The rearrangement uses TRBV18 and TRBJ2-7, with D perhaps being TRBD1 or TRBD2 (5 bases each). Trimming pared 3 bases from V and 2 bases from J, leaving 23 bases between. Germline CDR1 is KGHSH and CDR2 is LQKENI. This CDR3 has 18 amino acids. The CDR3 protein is CASSPNRGQVFGAYEQYF. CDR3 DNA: TGTGCCAGCTCACCGAACCGGGGCCAGGTATTTGGGGCCTACGAGCAGTACTTC.

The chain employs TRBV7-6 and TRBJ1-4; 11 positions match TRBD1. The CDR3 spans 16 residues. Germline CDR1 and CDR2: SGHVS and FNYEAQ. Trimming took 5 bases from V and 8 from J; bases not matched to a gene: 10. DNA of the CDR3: TGTGCCAGCAGCATGACTGGGACAGGGGGAGGGGAAAAACTGTTTTTT. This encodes CASSMTGTGGGEKLFF.

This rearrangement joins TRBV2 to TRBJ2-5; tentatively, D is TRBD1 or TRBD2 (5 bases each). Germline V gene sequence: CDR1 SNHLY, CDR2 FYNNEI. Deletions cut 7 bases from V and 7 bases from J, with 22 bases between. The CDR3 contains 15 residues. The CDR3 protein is CASIQDRFGGGTQYF. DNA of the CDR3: TGTGCCAGCATTCAAGATAGGTTTGGTGGGGGGACCCAGTACTTC.

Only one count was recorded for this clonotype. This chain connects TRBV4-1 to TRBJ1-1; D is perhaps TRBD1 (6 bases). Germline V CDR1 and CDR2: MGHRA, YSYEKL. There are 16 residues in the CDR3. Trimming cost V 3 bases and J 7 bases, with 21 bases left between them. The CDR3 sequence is CASSQGLGGAVGEAFF. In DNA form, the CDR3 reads TGCGCCAGCAGCCAGGGGTTGGGGGGGGCAGTCGGTGAAGCTTTCTTT.

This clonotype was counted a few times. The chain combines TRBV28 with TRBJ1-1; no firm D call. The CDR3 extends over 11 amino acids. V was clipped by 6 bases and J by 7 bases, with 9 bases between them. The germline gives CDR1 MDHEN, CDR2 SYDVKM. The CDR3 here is CASRTTVEAFF. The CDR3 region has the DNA TGTGCCAGCAGAACTACAGTTGAAGCTTTCTTT.

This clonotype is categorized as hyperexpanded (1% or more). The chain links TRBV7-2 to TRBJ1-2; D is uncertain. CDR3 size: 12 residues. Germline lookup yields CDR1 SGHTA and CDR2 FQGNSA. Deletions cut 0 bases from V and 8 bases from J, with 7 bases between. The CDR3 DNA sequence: TGTGCCAGCAGCTTAGCGAGGAAAGGCTACACCTTC. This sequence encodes CASSLARKGYTF.

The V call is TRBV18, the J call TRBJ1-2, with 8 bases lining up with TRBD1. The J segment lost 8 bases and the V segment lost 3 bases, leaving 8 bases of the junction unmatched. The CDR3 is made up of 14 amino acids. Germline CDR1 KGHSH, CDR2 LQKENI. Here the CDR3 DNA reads TGTGCCAGCTCACCGCTACTACAGGGGGGCGGCTACACCTTC. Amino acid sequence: CASSPLLQGGGYTF.

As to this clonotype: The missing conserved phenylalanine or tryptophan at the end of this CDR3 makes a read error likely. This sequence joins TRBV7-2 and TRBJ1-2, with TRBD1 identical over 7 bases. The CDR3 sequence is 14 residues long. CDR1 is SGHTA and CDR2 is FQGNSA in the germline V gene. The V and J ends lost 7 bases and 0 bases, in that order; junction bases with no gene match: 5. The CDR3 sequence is CASNRDRSNYGYTL. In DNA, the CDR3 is TGTGCCAGCAACCGGGACAGATCTAACTATGGCTACACCCTC.

The CDR3, as DNA: TGTGCCAGCAGTGACAGGGTGACCTATGGCTACACCTTC. Its protein is CASSDRVTYGYTF. The V call is TRBV2, the J call TRBJ1-2; a possible D gene is TRBD1 (5 bases). Trimming cost V 3 bases and J 4 bases, with 9 bases left between them. Germline loops: CDR1 SNHLY, CDR2 FYNNEI. The CDR3 consists of 13 residues. Drawing the rest from reference TRBV2 and TRBJ1-2, the complete variable domain is EPEVTQTPSHQVTQMGQEVILRCVPISNHLYFYWYRQILGQKVEFLVSFYNNEISEKSEIFDDQFSVERPDGSNFTLKIRSTKLEDSAMYFCASSDRVTYGYTFGSGTRLTVV.